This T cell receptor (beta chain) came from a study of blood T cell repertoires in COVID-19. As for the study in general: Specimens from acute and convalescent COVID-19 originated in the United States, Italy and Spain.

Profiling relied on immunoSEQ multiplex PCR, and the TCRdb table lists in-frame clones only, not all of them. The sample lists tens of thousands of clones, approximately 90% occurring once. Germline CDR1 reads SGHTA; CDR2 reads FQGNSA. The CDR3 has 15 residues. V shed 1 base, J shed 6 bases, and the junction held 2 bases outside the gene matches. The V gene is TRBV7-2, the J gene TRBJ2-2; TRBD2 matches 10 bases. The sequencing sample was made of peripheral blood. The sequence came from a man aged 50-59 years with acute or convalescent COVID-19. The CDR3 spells CASSLVSGGAGELFF. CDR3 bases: TGTGCCAGCAGCTTAGTCAGCGGGGGGGCCGGGGAGCTGTTTTTT.